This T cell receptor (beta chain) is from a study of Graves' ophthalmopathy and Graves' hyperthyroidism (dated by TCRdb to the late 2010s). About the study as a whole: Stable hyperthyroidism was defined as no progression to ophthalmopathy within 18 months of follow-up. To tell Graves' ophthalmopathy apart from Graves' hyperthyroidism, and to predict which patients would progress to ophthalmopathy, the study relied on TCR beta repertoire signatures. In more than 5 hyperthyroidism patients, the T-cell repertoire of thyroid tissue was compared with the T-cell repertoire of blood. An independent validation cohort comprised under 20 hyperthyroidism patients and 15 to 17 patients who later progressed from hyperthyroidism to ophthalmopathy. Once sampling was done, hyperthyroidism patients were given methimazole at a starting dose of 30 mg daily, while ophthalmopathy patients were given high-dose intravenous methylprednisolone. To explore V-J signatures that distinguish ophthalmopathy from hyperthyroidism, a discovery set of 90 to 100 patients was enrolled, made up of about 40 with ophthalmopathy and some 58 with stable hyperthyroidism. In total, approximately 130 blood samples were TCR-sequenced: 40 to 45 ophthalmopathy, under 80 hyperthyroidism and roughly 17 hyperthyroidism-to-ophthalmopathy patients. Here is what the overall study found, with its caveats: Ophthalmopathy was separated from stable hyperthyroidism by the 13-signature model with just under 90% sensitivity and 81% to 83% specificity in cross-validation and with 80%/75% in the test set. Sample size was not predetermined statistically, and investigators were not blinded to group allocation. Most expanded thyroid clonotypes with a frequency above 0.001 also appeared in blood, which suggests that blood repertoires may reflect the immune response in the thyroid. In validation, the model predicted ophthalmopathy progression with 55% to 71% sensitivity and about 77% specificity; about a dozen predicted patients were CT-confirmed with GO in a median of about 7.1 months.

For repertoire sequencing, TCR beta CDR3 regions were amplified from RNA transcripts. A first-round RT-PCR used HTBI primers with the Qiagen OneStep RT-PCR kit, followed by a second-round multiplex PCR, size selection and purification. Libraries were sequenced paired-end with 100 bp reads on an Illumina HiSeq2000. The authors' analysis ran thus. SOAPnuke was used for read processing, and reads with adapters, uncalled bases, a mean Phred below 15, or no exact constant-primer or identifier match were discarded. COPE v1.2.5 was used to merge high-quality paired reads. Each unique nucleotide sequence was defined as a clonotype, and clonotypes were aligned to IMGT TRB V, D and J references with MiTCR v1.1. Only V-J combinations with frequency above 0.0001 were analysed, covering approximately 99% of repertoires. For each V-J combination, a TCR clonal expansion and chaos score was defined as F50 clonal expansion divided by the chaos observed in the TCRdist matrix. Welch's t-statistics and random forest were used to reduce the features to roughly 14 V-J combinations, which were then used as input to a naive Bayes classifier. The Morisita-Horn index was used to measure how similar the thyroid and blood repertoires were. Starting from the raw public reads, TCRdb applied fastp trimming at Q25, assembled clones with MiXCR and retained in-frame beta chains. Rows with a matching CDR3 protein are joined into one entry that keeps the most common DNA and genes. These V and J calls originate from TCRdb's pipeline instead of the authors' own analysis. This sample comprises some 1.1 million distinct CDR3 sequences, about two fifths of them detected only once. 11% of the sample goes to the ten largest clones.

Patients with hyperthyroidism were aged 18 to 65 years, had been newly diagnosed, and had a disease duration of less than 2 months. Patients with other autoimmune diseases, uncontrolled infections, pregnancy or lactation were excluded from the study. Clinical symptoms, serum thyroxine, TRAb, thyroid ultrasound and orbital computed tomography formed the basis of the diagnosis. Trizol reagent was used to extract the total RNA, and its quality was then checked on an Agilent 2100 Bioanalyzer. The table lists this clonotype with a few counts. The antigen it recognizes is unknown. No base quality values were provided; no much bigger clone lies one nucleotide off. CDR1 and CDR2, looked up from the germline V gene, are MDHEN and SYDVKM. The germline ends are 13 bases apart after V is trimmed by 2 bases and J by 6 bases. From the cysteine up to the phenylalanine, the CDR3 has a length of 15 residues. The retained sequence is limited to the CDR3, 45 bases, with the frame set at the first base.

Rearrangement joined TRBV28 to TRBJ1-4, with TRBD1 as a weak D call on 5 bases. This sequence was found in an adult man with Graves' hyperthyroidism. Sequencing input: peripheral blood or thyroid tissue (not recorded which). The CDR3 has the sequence CASSLLGLSDEKLFF. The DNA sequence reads TGTGCCAGCAGTTTACTGGGACTCTCCGATGAAAAACTGTTTTTT.